This TCR beta chain was retrieved from a study of blood T cell repertoires in COVID-19. Overall study: There were acute and convalescent COVID-19 samples, and they came from the United States, Italy and Spain.

Per the original methods: Reference gene primer amplification yielded estimated nucleated cell counts. Assay used: immunoSEQ multiplex PCR; TCRdb lists only in-frame clones, some missing. From that table come the V and J calls and clone size; the DNA was used to work out D and trimming. Of roughly 140,000 clones listed, roughly 82% are singletons. The CDR3 length is 15 residues. CDR1 and CDR2 (germline): SNHLY, FYNNEI. The ends lost 8 bases at V and 5 bases at J; junction bases unmatched: 7. This clonotype was obtained from a woman aged 45-60 years in a cohort sampled during active or convalescent COVID-19. The sequenced sample was peripheral blood. The V gene is TRBV2, the J gene TRBJ1-4; 11 nucleotides line up with TRBD1. This CDR3 is CASDRRDRGNEKLFF. The CDR3 DNA reads TGTGCCAGCGATCGACGGGACAGGGGGAATGAAAAACTGTTTTTT. The complete variable domain, with remaining parts taken from reference TRBV2 and TRBJ1-4, reads EPEVTQTPSHQVTQMGQEVILRCVPISNHLYFYWYRQILGQKVEFLVSFYNNEISEKSEIFDDQFSVERPDGSNFTLKIRSTKLEDSAMYFCASDRRDRGNEKLFFGSGTQLSVL.